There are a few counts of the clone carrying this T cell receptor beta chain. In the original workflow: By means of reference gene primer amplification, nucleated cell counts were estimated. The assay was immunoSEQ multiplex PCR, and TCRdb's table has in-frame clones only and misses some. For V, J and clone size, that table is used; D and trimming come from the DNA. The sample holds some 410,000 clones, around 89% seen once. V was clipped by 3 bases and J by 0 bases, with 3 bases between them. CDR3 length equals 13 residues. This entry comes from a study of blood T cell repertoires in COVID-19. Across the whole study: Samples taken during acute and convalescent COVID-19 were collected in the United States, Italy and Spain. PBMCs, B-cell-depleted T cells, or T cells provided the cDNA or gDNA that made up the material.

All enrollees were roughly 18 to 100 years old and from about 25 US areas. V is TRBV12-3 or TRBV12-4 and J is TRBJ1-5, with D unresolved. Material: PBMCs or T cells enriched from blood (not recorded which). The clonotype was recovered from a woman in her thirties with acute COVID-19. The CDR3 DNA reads TGTGCCAGCAGTTTCAATAGCAATCAGCCCCAGCATTTT. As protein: CASSFNSNQPQHF.